This entry concerns a single T cell receptor (beta chain). This clone's antigen is unknown. The record has no base qualities; no much larger clone is one base away. The CDR3 contains 15 residues, cysteine and phenylalanine counted. Kept here is only the CDR3 DNA, which spans 45 bases and is read in frame from base 1. At the junction V is shortened by 4 bases and J by 0 bases, with 9 bases in between. Based on the germline V gene, the CDR1 and CDR2 sequences are KGHDR and SFDVKD. This sample stems from a study of T cells after yellow fever vaccination (dated by TCRdb to about 2019). Background for the entire study: Libraries from fractions with low cell numbers were prepared with the SMART-Seq v4 Ultra Low Input RNA kit. Blood was drawn at multiple timepoints before and after primary and secondary immunization, with bulk PBMC replicates and cell subsets isolated. Two healthy male donors, one aged 18 to 30 and one aged 30 to 40 years, were included in the cohort. To track T-cell clones before and after primary and booster YFV17D yellow fever vaccination, bulk TCR alpha and beta repertoires were sequenced longitudinally.

TCR cDNA was synthesized by 5'RACE template switching, through which a universal primer site and unique molecular identifiers were introduced. cDNA synthesis was primed from both the TCR alpha and TCR beta constant segments. Libraries were amplified in two PCR steps, with sample barcodes and sequencing adapters added in the second step. Libraries were sequenced on Illumina HiSeq 2500 (2x100 bp) or NovaSeq (2x150 bp). In the paper's pipeline: Reads were demultiplexed and collapsed into UMI consensus sequences with MIGEC, and V(D)J alignment was performed with MiXCR. Vaccine-responding clonotypes were defined with edgeR using replicate PBMC samples, requiring FDR below 0.01 and a log2 fold change above 5 up to day 15. Each bulk clonotype was labeled CD4 or CD8 based on which sequenced repertoire, CD4 or CD8, contained the clonotype at higher abundance. The public reads were run again by TCRdb, first through fastp at Q25 and then through MiXCR, and only productive beta chains were kept. Duplicate CDR3 protein sequences are folded into a single record with the most common DNA and genes. TCRdb, rather than the study authors, made the V and J calls. The sample profile shows some 560,000 distinct CDR3 sequences; 17% of them were found once. The ten largest clones represent 17% of the sample.

The intended sense of this specimen's treatment or condition label: live attenuated yellow fever vaccine strain. At each blood-draw timepoint, two biological replicates of bulk PBMCs were collected. A standard Ficoll-Paque protocol was used to isolate PBMCs from peripheral blood. TriZol was used to extract RNA from bulk PBMCs, from CD4 and CD8 fractions, and from dextramer-positive and dextramer-negative fractions. Study-wide findings and limitations: Only a couple of donors were included in the study, so the extent to which the findings can be generalized is limited. A small fraction of clonotypes appeared in both the CD4 and CD8 compartments, likely as a result of convergent recombination. Computational filtering was needed because FACS-sorted repertoires could contain abundant contaminating clonotypes from the bulk population. Compared with the primary T-cell response, the secondary T-cell response was weaker but faster, peaking on day 5 rather than day 15. Most clones expanded after primary vaccination (almost 97% of CD4 and around nine tenths of CD8) were re-detected after the booster, suggesting that broad memory maintenance occurred.

The TCR sequence derives from a man between 18 and 35 years old who received the YFV17D yellow fever vaccine. The V and J genes are TRBV24-1 and TRBJ2-4, with the D gene call left open. Sequencing was performed on PBMCs, taken 5 days after the first yellow fever vaccination. The DNA is TGTGCCACCAGTGACCCCTCTCTAGCCAAAAACATTCAGTACTTC. Protein translation: CATSDPSLAKNIQYF.